This is a list of T cell receptor beta chains from one sample in a study of blood T cell repertoires in COVID-19. The protocol was immunoSEQ multiplex PCR, while the TCRdb copy is restricted to in-frame clones and leaves out a portion. The profile shows 150,000 to 200,000 clones, 70% to 85% of them singletons. Sequenced sample: peripheral blood. The source is a woman aged 25-40 years with acute or convalescent COVID-19. Each CDR3 is given with its conserved first and last residue. Each record gives: J gene, clone size, V gene, D gene, CDR3 protein, CDR3 DNA. D genes are given only for firm matches. The size entry is marked missing in some rows and otherwise reads once, few, many or a size class.

>TRBJ1-4|-|TRBV30|-
CAWRQGHEKLFF
TGTGCCTGGAGGCAGGGGCATGAAAAACTGTTTTTT
>TRBJ2-1|-|TRBV5-1|TRBD2
CASSLKLAGLAGNEQFF
TGCGCCAGCAGCTTGAAACTAGCGGGACTTGCGGGGAATGAGCAGTTCTTC
>TRBJ1-1|-|TRBV7-2|-
CASRGRGNTEAFF
TGTGCCAGCAGGGGGCGGGGGAACACTGAAGCTTTCTTT
>TRBJ2-2|few|TRBV27|-
CASRKQGELFF
TGTGCCAGCAGAAAACAGGGGGAGCTGTTTTTT
>TRBJ1-1|-|TRBV6-2/TRBV6-3|-
CASSLQRSAEAFF
TGTGCCAGCAGTCTTCAGCGGTCCGCTGAAGCTTTCTTT
>TRBJ1-5|-|TRBV6-4|TRBD1
CASSDAAIQGDQPQHF
TGTGCCAGCAGTGACGCTGCAATACAGGGGGATCAGCCCCAGCATTTT
>TRBJ1-1|-|TRBV7-9|TRBD1
CASSLAMSGGNTEAFF
TGTGCCAGCAGCTTAGCGATGTCAGGGGGGAACACTGAAGCTTTCTTT
>TRBJ1-2|-|TRBV27|-
CASSGRGKRYGYTF
TGTGCCAGCAGTGGGAGGGGGAAGAGGTATGGCTACACCTTC
>TRBJ1-2|-|TRBV4-3|-
CASSQDSEGVYGYTF
TGCGCCAGCAGCCAAGATAGTGAGGGTGTCTATGGCTACACCTTC
>TRBJ2-7|-|TRBV6-2/TRBV6-3|-
CASSPRRGLSSYEQYF
TGTGCCAGCAGCCCCCGGCGGGGGCTCTCGTCCTACGAGCAGTACTTC
>TRBJ1-2|-|TRBV13|-
CASSFRGRAYGYTF
TGTGCCAGCAGCTTCCGCGGGAGGGCCTATGGCTACACCTTC
>TRBJ2-2|-|TRBV29-1|TRBD2
CSVDAGENTGELFF
TGCAGCGTTGACGCGGGAGAAAACACCGGGGAGCTGTTTTTT
>TRBJ1-6|-|TRBV27|-
CASTKGGGGDNSPLHF
TGTGCCAGCACTAAAGGAGGGGGAGGGGATAATTCACCCCTCCACTTT
>TRBJ1-1|-|TRBV11-2|-
CASSRAGLEAFF
TGTGCCAGCAGCCGGGCGGGGCTTGAAGCTTTCTTT
>TRBJ1-2|once|TRBV27|-
CASSPSGTLGGYTF
TGTGCCAGCAGTCCTTCAGGGACACTTGGGGGCTACACCTTC
>TRBJ2-2|-|TRBV9|-
CASSPPTGGKDTGELFF
TGTGCCAGCAGCCCTCCCACCGGGGGTAAAGACACCGGGGAGCTGTTTTTT
>TRBJ1-1|-|TRBV10-1|-
CASSEDSNTEAFF
TGCGCCAGCAGTGAGGACTCGAACACTGAAGCTTTCTTT
>TRBJ1-1|-|TRBV18|TRBD1
CASSPTGGRTEAFF
TGTGCCAGCTCACCTACAGGGGGCAGGACTGAAGCTTTCTTT
>TRBJ2-7|-|TRBV6-5|-
CVSRQSPANEQYF
TGTGTTTCTCGACAGTCCCCCGCCAACGAGCAGTACTTC
>TRBJ1-2|-|TRBV28|-
CASSLWGQALNYGYTF
TGTGCCAGCAGTTTATGGGGCCAGGCCCTTAACTATGGCTACACCTTC